Listed here are 14 T cell receptor beta chains from one sample, sequenced in a study of T cell responses to AZD1222 COVID-19 vaccine. Sequencing was performed with immunoSEQ multiplex PCR; in TCRdb, only in-frame clones are kept and a portion is missing. Of around 110,000 clones in the sample, 85% to 95% were seen once. The material sequenced was peripheral blood, taken on day 0 of AZD1222 vaccination. The receptors stem from an adult in good health.

This chain joins TRBV6-1 and TRBJ2-7; 9 positions agree with TRBD1. This CDR3 region has 16 residues. Per the germline V gene, CDR1 is MNHNS and CDR2 is SASEGT. V lost 0 bases, J lost 9 bases, and 12 bases stayed unmatched. In DNA form, the CDR3 reads TGTGCCAGCAGTGAAGCGCGGATGGGACAGGGAAGCGGGCAGTACTTC. Its translation: CASSEARMGQGSGQYF.

The chain is built from TRBV7-9 and TRBJ1-5; D gene unclear. This CDR3 region has 15 residues. Deletions cut 5 bases from V and 1 base from J, with 12 bases between. Germline lookup yields CDR1 SEHNR and CDR2 FQNEAQ (reference sequence). CDR3 sequence: CASSIGEESNQPQHF. DNA of the CDR3: TGTGCCAGCAGCATTGGTGAGGAGAGCAATCAGCCCCAGCATTTT. The complete variable domain, with remaining parts taken from reference TRBV7-9 and TRBJ1-5, reads DTGVSQNPRHKITKRGQNVTFRCDPISEHNRLYWYRQTLGQGPEFLTYFQNEAQLEKSRLLSDRFSAERPKGSFSTLEIQRTEQGDSAMYLCASSIGEESNQPQHFGDGTRLSIL.

This chain connects TRBV27 to TRBJ1-6; TRBD1 might be the D (5 bases). Trimming removed 6 bases at V and 0 bases at J, with 12 bases between. CDR1 is MNHEY, CDR2 SMNVEV, per germline (reference sequence). The CDR3 runs to 16 residues. The CDR3: CASRGRGFSYNSPLHF. The CDR3 DNA follows: TGTGCCAGCAGGGGAAGGGGCTTCTCCTATAATTCACCCCTCCACTTT.

The V gene is TRBV5-1, the J gene TRBJ1-1; 7 bases line up with TRBD1. The germline gives CDR1 SGHRS, CDR2 YFSETQ. Trimming at V came to 2 bases and at J to 4 bases, leaving 11 bases not matched to a gene. This CDR3 is built from 16 residues. The CDR3 region has the DNA TGCGCCAGCAGCTTAATTGAGGGGGCAGGGACCACTGAAGCTTTCTTT. Its translation: CASSLIEGAGTTEAFF. Drawing the rest from reference TRBV5-1 and TRBJ1-1, the complete variable domain is KAGVTQTPRYLIKTRGQQVTLSCSPISGHRSVSWYQQTPGQGLQFLFEYFSETQRNKGNFPGRFSGRQFSNSRSEMNVSTLELGDSALYLCASSLIEGAGTTEAFFGQGTRLTVV.

This rearrangement joins TRBV6-5 to TRBJ1-6, with 10 positions matching TRBD1. V lost 7 bases to trimming and J lost 8 bases; unmatched junction nucleotides: 8. From germline, CDR1 is MNHEY and CDR2 SVGAGI. This CDR3 spans 15 amino acids. The CDR3 spells CASTLTGGAYSPLHF. The CDR3 nucleotides are TGTGCCAGCACCTTGACAGGGGGCGCTTATTCACCCCTCCACTTT.

The rearrangement links TRBV18 to TRBJ1-2, with 8 bases aligning to TRBD1. V trimming: 0 bases; J trimming: 5 bases; junction bases outside the gene matches: 5. Germline loops: CDR1 KGHSH, CDR2 LQKENI. This CDR3 contains 15 residues. CDR3 protein: CASSPPSQGGYGYTF. CDR3 coding DNA: TGTGCCAGCTCACCACCGTCACAGGGGGGATATGGCTACACCTTC.

The chain employs TRBV6-5 and TRBJ2-3; the D is unclear. The CDR3 covers 13 residues. The germline V gene has CDR1 MNHEY and CDR2 SVGAGI. V lost 5 bases and J 0 bases, leaving 6 bases between the germline ends. This chain's CDR3 is CASSLGSTDTQYF. CDR3 DNA sequence: TGTGCCAGCAGTCTTGGTAGCACAGATACGCAGTATTTT.

The V and J genes are TRBV5-1 and TRBJ2-7, with 10 nucleotides matching TRBD1. Trimming took 5 bases from V and 5 from J; bases not matched to a gene: 4. Germline V gene lookup returns CDR1 SGHRS and CDR2 YFSETQ. The CDR3 consists of 13 residues. CDR3 in amino acids: CASSWTGGNEQYF. In DNA, the CDR3 is TGCGCCAGCAGTTGGACAGGGGGTAACGAGCAGTACTTC.

This sequence joins TRBV7-9 and TRBJ1-5, with D uncertain. V shed 2 bases and J shed 2 bases, with 10 bases lying between them. The CDR3 is 15 residues long. Germline CDR1 SEHNR, CDR2 FQNEAQ (reference sequence). In DNA, the CDR3 is TGTGCCAGCAGCTTACAGGAAACTGGCAATCAGCCCCAGCATTTT. Translation gives CASSLQETGNQPQHF.

The V gene is TRBV27, the J gene TRBJ2-3, with D maybe TRBD2 (6 bases). The CDR3 is 15 residues long. Germline V gives CDR1 MNHEY, CDR2 SMNVEV (reference sequence). Trimming took 4 bases from V and 6 from J, leaving 17 bases between them. CDR3 DNA sequence: TGTGCCAGCAGTTCCCATTGGGCGGGGACCGATACGCAGTATTTT. Translation gives CASSSHWAGTDTQYF.

The chain links TRBV9 to TRBJ2-3; maybe TRBD1 (6 bases). The CDR3 totals 14 residues. Trimming took off 3 bases at V and 2 bases at J, with 10 bases between the two ends. CDR1 and CDR2 from the germline V gene are SGDLS and YYNGEE. The CDR3 nucleotides are TGTGCCAGCAGCGACGGGACATTCACAGATACGCAGTATTTT. Translating gives CASSDGTFTDTQYF.

V usage is TRBV3-1 (or the pseudogene TRBV3-2) and J usage is TRBJ1-1; 7 positions agree with TRBD1. Germline values: CDR1 LGHDT, CDR2 YNNKEL (reference sequence). CDR3 length: 15 amino acids. After removal of 1 base from V and 1 base from J, the junction contained 3 bases not matched to a gene. The CDR3 loop reads CASSQGDRENTEAFF. CDR3 nucleotide sequence: TGTGCCAGCAGCCAAGGTGACAGGGAGAACACTGAAGCTTTCTTT.

This clone was observed a single time. The chain joins TRBV27 to TRBJ1-6; possibly TRBD1 for D (5 bases). The CDR3 has 15 amino acids. V was trimmed by 2 bases and J by 7 bases, leaving 12 bases between them. The germline V gene encodes CDR1 MNHEY and CDR2 SMNVEV (reference sequence). The CDR3 loop reads CASSLLWGENSPLHF. Written as DNA, the CDR3 is TGTGCCAGCAGTTTACTGTGGGGGGAAAATTCACCCCTCCACTTT.

The chain is built from TRBV19 and TRBJ1-1; D might be TRBD1 (5 bases). The germline CDR1 and CDR2 sequences are LNHDA and SQIVND (reference sequence). CDR3 length: 13 residues. Trimming removed 2 bases from V and 1 base from J, with 5 bases in between. The CDR3 loop is CASSITGNTEAFF. CDR3 in DNA: TGTGCCAGTAGTATAACAGGGAACACTGAAGCTTTCTTT.